The subject of this entry is one TCR beta chain. This sample is part of a study of cytomegalovirus exposure and HLA in healthy donors. The PCR contained 60 Vbeta and 13 Jbeta primers. The protocol was immunoSEQ multiplex PCR, while the TCRdb copy is restricted to in-frame clones and leaves out a portion. The listing contains 60,000 to 80,000 clones. The V and J ends lost 7 bases and 1 base respectively, with 14 bases between them. The V gene's germline CDR1 is LNHDA and CDR2 SQIVND (reference sequence). The CDR3 runs to 15 residues. The V and J genes are TRBV19 and TRBJ1-5; D perhaps matches TRBD1 (6 bases). The sample was PBMCs. This sequence was found in a boy aged 10-17 years in good health and CMV-seronegative. CDR3 sequence (DNA): TGTGCCAGTACCCGAGGGGGAGGGAGCAATCAGCCCCAGCATTTT. It translates to CASTRGGGSNQPQHF. Using reference TRBV19 and TRBJ1-5 for the parts outside the CDR3, the full variable domain is DGGITQSPKYLFRKEGQNVTLSCEQNLNHDAMYWYRQDPGQGLRLIYYSQIVNDFQKGDIAEGYSVSREKKESFPLTVTSAQKNPTAFYLCASTRGGGSNQPQHFGDGTRLSIL.